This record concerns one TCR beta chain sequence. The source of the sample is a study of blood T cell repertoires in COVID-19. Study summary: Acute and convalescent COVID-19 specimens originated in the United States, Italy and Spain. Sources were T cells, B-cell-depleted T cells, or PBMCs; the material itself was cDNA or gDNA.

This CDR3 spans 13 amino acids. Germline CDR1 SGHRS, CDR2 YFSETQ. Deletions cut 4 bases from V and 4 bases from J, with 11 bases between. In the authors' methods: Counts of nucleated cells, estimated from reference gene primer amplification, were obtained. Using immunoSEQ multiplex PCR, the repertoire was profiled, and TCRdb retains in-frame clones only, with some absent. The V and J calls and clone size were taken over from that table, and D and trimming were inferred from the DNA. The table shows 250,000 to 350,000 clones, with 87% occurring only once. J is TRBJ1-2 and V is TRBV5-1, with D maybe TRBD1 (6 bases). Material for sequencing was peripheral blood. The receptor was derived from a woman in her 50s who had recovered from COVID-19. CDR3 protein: CASSKGQSYGYTF. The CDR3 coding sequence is TGCGCCAGCAGCAAAGGACAGTCCTATGGCTACACCTTC.